The 10 T cell receptor beta chains in this list originate from one sample, sequenced in a study of OX40 agonist ivuxolimab in advanced cancers. The repertoire was sequenced with immunoSEQ multiplex PCR; TCRdb's copy has only in-frame clones and lacks some. The sample lists fewer than 60,000 clones; roughly 79% were seen once. The sequencing used CD4+ or CD8+ T cells sorted from blood, collected in a trial of the OX40 agonist ivuxolimab. The receptor source for this set is an adult with an advanced solid tumor such as melanoma, head and neck, liver or kidney cancer.

This clone was seen only a few times. This rearrangement joins TRBV6-5 to TRBJ2-1; 7 bases align to TRBD2. The CDR3 extends over 16 amino acids. The germline V gene has CDR1 MNHEY and CDR2 SVGAGI. After removal of 0 bases from V and 6 bases from J, the junction contained 8 bases not matched to a gene. CDR3 sequence reads: CASSYSIAGEVNEQFF. Here the CDR3 DNA reads TGTGCCAGCAGTTACTCGATTGCGGGAGAGGTCAATGAGCAGTTCTTC.

This clone showed up just once. V and J are TRBV5-4 and TRBJ2-1; a possible D gene is TRBD2 (5 bases). Germline CDR1 is SGHNT and CDR2 is YYREEE (reference sequence). The CDR3 extends over 14 amino acids. Trimming pared 5 bases from V and 8 bases from J, leaving 17 bases between. CDR3 nucleotides: TGTGCCAGCAGAGACGGGCTAGCTCTCCATGAGCAGTTCTTC. It yields the protein CASRDGLALHEQFF.

The chain uses TRBV7-2 and TRBJ1-1; tentatively, D is TRBD1 (5 bases). Germline V gives CDR1 SGHTA, CDR2 FQGNSA. Trimming shortened V by 1 base and J by 0 bases, and 9 bases separated the two germline ends. The CDR3 extends over 15 amino acids. The CDR3 DNA reads as TGTGCCAGCAGCTTAGAGGCAGGGATGAACACTGAAGCTTTCTTT. It encodes CASSLEAGMNTEAFF.

The V call is TRBV2, the J call TRBJ1-1, with D unresolved. The CDR3 totals 14 residues. Germline CDR1 SNHLY, CDR2 FYNNEI. Trimming cost V 4 bases and J 5 bases, with 14 bases left between them. The CDR3 loop reads CASSGDVSRTEAFF. CDR3 DNA sequence: TGTGCCAGCAGTGGCGACGTATCGAGGACTGAAGCTTTCTTT.

The chain carries TRBV20-1 and TRBJ1-1; D call uncertain. V lost 4 bases to trimming and J lost 7 bases, with 10 bases between them. There are 11 residues in the CDR3. Germline V lookup: CDR1 DFQATT, CDR2 SNEGSKA (reference sequence). The CDR3 bases are TGCAGTGCTATGGCCCCTAATGAAGCTTTCTTT. Translation gives CSAMAPNEAFF.

Judged by abundance, this clone is medium-sized. The genes are TRBV7-9 and TRBJ1-1; D may be TRBD1 (5 bases). Trimming stripped 3 bases from V and 7 bases from J, with 9 bases between. The CDR3 sequence is 12 residues long. The V gene's germline CDR1 is SEHNR and CDR2 FQNEAQ (reference sequence). The CDR3 sequence: CASSFGALEAFF. CDR3 nucleotide sequence: TGTGCCAGCAGCTTCGGGGCTCTTGAAGCTTTCTTT.

The rearrangement joins TRBV7-2 to TRBJ1-3; D call uncertain. V lost 5 bases to trimming and J lost 1 base, with 15 bases between them. Germline loops: CDR1 SGHTA, CDR2 FQGNSA. This CDR3 region has 16 residues. CDR3 protein: CASSRATTPSGNTIYF. The CDR3 nucleotides read TGTGCCAGCAGCAGGGCCACGACGCCATCTGGAAACACCATATATTTT.

To note about this clone: A much larger clone lies a single base off, so this may be a read error. The chain couples TRBV7-9 to TRBJ2-7; no clear D gene. Trimming removed 1 base at V and 2 bases at J, with 3 bases between. CDR1 and CDR2 (germline): SEHNR, FQNEAQ (reference sequence). The CDR3 consists of 12 residues. The CDR3 coding sequence is TGTGCCAGCAGCTTAGGAGCCTACGAGCAGTACTTC. Protein product: CASSLGAYEQYF. Full variable domain (missing parts from reference TRBV7-9 and TRBJ2-7): DTGVSQNPRHKITKRGQNVTFRCDPISEHNRLYWYRQTLGQGPEFLTYFQNEAQLEKSRLLSDRFSAERPKGSFSTLEIQRTEQGDSAMYLCASSLGAYEQYFGPGTRLTVT.

This rearrangement joins TRBV7-2 to TRBJ2-1, with D perhaps matching TRBD1 (5 bases). V lost 1 base to trimming and J lost 5 bases, with 9 bases between them. The CDR3 has 14 residues. Per the germline V gene, CDR1 is SGHTA and CDR2 is FQGNSA. CDR3 sequence reads: CASSLGLGDNEQFF. The CDR3 DNA follows: TGTGCCAGCAGCTTAGGTCTAGGGGACAATGAGCAGTTCTTC.

This clone was detected only a few times. The genes are TRBV2 and TRBJ1-6; no clear D. Trimming cost V 7 bases and J 7 bases, with 14 bases left between them. Germline CDR1 and CDR2: SNHLY and FYNNEI. This CDR3 contains 14 residues. The CDR3 DNA reads TGTGCCAGCATGATCGAACTCGGCAATTCACCCCTCCACTTT. This gives the protein CASMIELGNSPLHF. Variable domain in full (rest from reference TRBV2 and TRBJ1-6): EPEVTQTPSHQVTQMGQEVILRCVPISNHLYFYWYRQILGQKVEFLVSFYNNEISEKSEIFDDQFSVERPDGSNFTLKIRSTKLEDSAMYFCASMIELGNSPLHFGNGTRLTVT.